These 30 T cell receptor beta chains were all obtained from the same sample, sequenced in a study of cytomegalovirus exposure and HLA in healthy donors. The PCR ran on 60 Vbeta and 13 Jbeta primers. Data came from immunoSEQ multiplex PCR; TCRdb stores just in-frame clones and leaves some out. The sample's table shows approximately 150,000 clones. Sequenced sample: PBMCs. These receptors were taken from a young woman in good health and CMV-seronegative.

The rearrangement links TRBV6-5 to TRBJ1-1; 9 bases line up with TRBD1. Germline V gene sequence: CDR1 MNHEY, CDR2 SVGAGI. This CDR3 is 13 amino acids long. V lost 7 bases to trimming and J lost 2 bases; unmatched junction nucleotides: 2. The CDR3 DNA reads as TGTGCCAGCAACACAGGGGGCAACACTGAAGCTTTCTTT. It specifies CASNTGGNTEAFF.

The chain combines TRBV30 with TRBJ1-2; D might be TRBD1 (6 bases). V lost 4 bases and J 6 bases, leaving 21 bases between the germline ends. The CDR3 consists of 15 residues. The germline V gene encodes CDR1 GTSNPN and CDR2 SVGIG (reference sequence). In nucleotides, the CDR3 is TGTGCCTGGACCCCCCACAGCGACGAGGGGGATGGCTACACCTTC. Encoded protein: CAWTPHSDEGDGYTF.

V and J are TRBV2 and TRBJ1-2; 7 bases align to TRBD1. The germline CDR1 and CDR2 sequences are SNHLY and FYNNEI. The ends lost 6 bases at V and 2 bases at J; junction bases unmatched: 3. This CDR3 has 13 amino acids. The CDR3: CASSGTVNYGYTF. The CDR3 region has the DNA TGTGCCAGCAGCGGGACAGTGAACTATGGCTACACCTTC.

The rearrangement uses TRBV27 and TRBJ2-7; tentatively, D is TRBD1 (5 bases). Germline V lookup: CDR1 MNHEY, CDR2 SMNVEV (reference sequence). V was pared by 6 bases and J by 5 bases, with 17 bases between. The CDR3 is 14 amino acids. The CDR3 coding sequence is TGTGCCAGCAGCTCTTCCTATCAGGGCGACGAGCAGTACGTC. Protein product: CASSSSYQGDEQYV.

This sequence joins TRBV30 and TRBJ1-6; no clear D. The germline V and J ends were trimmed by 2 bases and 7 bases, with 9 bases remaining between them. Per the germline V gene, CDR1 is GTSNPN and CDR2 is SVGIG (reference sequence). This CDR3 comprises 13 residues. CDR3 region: CAWSFIQNSPLHF. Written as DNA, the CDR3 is TGTGCCTGGAGTTTCATCCAGAATTCACCCCTCCACTTT.

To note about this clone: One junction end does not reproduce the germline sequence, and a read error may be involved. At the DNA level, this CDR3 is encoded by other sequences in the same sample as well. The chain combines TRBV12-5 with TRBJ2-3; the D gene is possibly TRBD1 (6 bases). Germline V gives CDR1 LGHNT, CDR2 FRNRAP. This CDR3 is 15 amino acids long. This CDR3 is CASGTGTPSTDTQYF. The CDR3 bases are TGCGCTAGTGGTACAGGGACACCTAGCACAGATACGCAGTATTTT. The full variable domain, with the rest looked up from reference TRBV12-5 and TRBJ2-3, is DARVTQTPRHKVTEMGQEVTMRCQPILGHNTVFWYRQTMMQGLELLAYFRNRAPLDDSGMPKDRFSAEMPDATLATLKIQPSEPRDSAVYFCASGTGTPSTDTQYFGPGTRLTVL.

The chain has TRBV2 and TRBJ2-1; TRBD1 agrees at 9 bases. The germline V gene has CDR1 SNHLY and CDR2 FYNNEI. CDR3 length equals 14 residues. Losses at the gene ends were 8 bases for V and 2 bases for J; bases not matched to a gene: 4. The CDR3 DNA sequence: TGTGCCAGCGCTCGACAGGGGGCCTACAATGAGCAGTTCTTC. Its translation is CASARQGAYNEQFF. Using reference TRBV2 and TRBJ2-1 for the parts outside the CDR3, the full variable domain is EPEVTQTPSHQVTQMGQEVILRCVPISNHLYFYWYRQILGQKVEFLVSFYNNEISEKSEIFDDQFSVERPDGSNFTLKIRSTKLEDSAMYFCASARQGAYNEQFFGPGTRLTVL.

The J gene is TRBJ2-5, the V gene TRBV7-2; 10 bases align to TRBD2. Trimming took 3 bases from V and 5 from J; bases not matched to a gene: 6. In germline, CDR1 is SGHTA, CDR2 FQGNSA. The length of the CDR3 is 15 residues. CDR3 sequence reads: CASSFVAGGGETQYF. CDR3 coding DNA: TGTGCCAGCAGCTTTGTAGCGGGAGGCGGGGAGACCCAGTACTTC.

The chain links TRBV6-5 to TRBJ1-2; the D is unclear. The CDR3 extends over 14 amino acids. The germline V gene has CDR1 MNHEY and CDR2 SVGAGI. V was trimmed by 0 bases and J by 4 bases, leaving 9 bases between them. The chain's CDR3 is CASSYSYRTYGYTF. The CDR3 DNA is TGTGCCAGCAGTTACTCTTACAGAACCTATGGCTACACCTTC.

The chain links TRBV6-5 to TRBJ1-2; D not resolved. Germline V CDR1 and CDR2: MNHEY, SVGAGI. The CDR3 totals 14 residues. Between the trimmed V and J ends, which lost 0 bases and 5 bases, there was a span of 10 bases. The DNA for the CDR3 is TGTGCCAGCAGTTACTCGGAGCAGTCTTATGGCTACACCTTC. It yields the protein CASSYSEQSYGYTF.

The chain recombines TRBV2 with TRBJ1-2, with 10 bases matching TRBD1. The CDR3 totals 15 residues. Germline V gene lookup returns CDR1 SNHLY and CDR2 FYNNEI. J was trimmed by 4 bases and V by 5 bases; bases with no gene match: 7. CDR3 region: CASSIPGTGAYGYTF. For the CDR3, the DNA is TGTGCCAGCAGTATCCCCGGGACAGGGGCCTATGGCTACACCTTC.

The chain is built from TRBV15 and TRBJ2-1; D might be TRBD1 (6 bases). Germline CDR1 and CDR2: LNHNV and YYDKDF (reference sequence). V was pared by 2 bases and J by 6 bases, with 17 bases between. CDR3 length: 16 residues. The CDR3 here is CATSRTGQRGINEQFF. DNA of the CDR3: TGTGCCACCAGCAGAACCGGACAGAGAGGGATCAATGAGCAGTTCTTC.

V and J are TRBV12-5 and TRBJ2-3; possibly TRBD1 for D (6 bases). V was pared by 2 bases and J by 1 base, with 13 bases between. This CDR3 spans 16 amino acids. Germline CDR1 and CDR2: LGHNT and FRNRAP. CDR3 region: CASGLSQGERTDTQYF. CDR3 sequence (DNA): TGTGCTAGTGGTTTGTCACAGGGAGAACGCACAGATACGCAGTATTTT.

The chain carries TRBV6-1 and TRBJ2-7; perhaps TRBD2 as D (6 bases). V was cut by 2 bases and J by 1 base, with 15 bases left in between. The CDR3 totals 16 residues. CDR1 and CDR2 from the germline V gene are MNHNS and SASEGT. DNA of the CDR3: TGTGCCAGCAGTGAATCGCGGGGACGAAAATCCTACGAGCAGTACGTC. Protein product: CASSESRGRKSYEQYV.

CDR3 sequence reads: CSVVGTKNNEQFF. For the CDR3, the DNA is TGCAGCGTTGTAGGGACAAAAAACAATGAGCAGTTCTTC. The chain is built from TRBV29-1 and TRBJ2-1, with TRBD1 as a possible D gene (6 bases). V dropped 4 bases and J dropped 5 bases, with 12 bases sitting between them. CDR1 is SQVTM, CDR2 ANQGSEA, per germline. The CDR3 spans 13 residues.

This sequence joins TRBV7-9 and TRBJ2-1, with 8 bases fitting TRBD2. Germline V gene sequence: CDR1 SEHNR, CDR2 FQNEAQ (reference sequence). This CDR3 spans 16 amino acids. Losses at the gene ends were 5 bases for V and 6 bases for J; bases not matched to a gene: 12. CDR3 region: CASSAPEAGVGNEQFF. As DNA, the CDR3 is TGTGCCAGCAGCGCCCCCGAAGCGGGAGTAGGCAATGAGCAGTTCTTC.

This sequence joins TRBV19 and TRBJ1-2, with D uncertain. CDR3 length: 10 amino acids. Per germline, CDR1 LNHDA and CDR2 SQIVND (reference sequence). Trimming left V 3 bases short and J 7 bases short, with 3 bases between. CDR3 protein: CASSIGGYTF. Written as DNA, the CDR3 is TGTGCCAGTAGTATCGGTGGCTACACCTTC.

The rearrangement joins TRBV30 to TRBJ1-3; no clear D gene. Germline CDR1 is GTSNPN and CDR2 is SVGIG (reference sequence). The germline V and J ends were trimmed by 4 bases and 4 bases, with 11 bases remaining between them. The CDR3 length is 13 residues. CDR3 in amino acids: CAWTRNIGNTIYF. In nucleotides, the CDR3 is TGTGCCTGGACCAGAAACATAGGAAACACCATATATTTT.

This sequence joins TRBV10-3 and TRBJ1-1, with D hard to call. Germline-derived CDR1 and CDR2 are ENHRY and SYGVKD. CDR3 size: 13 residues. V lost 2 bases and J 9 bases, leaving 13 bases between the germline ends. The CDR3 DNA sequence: TGTGCCATCAGTGAGGGGCAGGTAGATAAAGCTTTCTTT. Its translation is CAISEGQVDKAFF.

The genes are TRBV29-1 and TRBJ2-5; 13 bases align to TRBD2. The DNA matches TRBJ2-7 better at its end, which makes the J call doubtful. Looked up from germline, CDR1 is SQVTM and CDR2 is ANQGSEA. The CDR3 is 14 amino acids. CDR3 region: CSVGGLAGTNEQYF. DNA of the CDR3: TGCAGCGTTGGGGGACTAGCGGGAACCAACGAGCAGTACTTC.

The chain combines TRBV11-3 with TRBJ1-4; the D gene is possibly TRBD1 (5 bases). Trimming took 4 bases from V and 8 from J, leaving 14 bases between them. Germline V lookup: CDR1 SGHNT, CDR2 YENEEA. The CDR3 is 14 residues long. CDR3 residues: CASSSRGGEEKLFF. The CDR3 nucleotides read TGTGCCAGCAGCTCACGGGGGGGAGAAGAAAAACTGTTTTTT.

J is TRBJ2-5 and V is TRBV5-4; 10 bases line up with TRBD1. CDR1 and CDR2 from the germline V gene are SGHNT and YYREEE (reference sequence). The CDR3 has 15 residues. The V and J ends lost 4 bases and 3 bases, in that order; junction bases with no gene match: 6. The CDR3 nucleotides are TGTGCCAGCAGCGCAGGGACAGGGGTAAAAGAGACCCAGTACTTC. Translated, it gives CASSAGTGVKETQYF.

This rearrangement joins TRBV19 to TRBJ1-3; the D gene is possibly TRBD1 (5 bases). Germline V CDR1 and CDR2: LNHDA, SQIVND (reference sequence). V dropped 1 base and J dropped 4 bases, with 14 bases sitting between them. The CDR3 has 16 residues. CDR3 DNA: TGTGCCAGTAGTATAGGACCGACAGTCTCCGGAAACACCATATATTTT. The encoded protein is CASSIGPTVSGNTIYF.

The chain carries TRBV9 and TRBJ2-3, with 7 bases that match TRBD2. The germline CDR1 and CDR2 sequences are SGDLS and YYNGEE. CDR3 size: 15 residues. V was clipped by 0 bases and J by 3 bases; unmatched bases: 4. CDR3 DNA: TGTGCCAGCAGCGTAGGCGGGAGCGGGACAGATACGCAGTATTTT. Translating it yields CASSVGGSGTDTQYF.

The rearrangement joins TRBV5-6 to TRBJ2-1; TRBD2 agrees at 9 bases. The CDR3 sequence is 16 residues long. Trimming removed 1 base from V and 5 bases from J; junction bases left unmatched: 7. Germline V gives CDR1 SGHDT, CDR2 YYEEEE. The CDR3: CASSLYLAGWNNEQFF. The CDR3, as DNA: TGTGCCAGCAGCTTGTATCTAGCGGGATGGAACAATGAGCAGTTCTTC.

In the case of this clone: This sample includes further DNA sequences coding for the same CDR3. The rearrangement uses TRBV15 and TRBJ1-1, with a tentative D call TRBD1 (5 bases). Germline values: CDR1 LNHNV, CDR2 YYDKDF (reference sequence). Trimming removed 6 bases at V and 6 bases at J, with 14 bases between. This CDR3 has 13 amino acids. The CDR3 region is CATRPGLAAEAFF. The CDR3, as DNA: TGTGCCACCAGGCCAGGGCTCGCCGCTGAAGCTTTCTTT.

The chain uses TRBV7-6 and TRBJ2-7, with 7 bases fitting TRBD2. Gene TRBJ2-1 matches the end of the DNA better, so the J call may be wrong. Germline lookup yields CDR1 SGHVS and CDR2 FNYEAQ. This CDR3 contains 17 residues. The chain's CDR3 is CASSAASSGITGNEQFF. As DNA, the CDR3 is TGTGCCAGCAGCGCTGCGTCGAGCGGGATAACGGGCAATGAGCAGTTCTTC.

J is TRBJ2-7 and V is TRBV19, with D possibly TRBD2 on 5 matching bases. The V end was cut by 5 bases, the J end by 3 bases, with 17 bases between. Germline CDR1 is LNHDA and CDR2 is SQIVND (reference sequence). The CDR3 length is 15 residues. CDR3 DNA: TGTGCCAGTAGTGCCCCGGGAACAAACATCTACGAGCAGTACTTC. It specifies CASSAPGTNIYEQYF.

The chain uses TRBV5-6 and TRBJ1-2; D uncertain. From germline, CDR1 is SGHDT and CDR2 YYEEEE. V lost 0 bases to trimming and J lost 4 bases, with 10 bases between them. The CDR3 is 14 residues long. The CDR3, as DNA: TGTGCCAGCAGCTTGGGGTCAAGCTCCTATGGCTACACCTTC. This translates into CASSLGSSSYGYTF. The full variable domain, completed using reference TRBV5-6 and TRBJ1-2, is DAGVTQSPTHLIKTRGQQVTLRCSPKSGHDTVSWYQQALGQGPQFIFQYYEEEERQRGNFPDRFSGHQFPNYSSELNVNALLLGDSALYLCASSLGSSSYGYTFGSGTRLTVV.

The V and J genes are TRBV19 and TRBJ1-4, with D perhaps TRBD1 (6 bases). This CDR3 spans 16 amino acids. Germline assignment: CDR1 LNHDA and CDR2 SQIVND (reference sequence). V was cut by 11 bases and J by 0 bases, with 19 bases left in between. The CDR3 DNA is TGTGCCGCGGGGGTTGGACAGAGCACAACTAATGAAAAACTGTTTTTT. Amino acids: CAAGVGQSTTNEKLFF.